The 32 T cell receptor beta chains reported below all come from one sample, sequenced in a study of blood T cell repertoires in COVID-19. Sequencing was performed with immunoSEQ multiplex PCR; in TCRdb, only in-frame clones are kept and a portion is missing. The sample lists roughly 260,000 clones, roughly 87% occurring once. The sequenced material came from peripheral blood. These receptors were obtained from a woman between 45 and 60 years old who had recovered from COVID-19.

J is TRBJ1-2 and V is TRBV2, with D tentatively TRBD1 (6 bases). This CDR3 is built from 15 residues. Trimming left V 4 bases short and J 3 bases short, with 15 bases between. Germline V gene sequence: CDR1 SNHLY, CDR2 FYNNEI. The CDR3 DNA reads as TGTGCCAGCAGTGGTGGGAAGGGGGAAGACTATGGCTACACCTTC. It translates to CASSGGKGEDYGYTF.

This chain links TRBV6-6 with TRBJ2-7, with D perhaps matching TRBD1 (6 bases). The CDR3 length is 16 residues. Germline CDR1 is MNHNY and CDR2 is SVGAGI (reference sequence). Between the trimmed V and J ends, which lost 2 bases and 0 bases, there was a span of 14 bases. For the CDR3, the DNA is TGTGCCAGCAGTTACGGCGGCTTAGGGGGCTCCTACGAGCAGTACTTC. Amino acids: CASSYGGLGGSYEQYF.

The chain is built from TRBV7-2 and TRBJ2-1; 11 nucleotides match TRBD2. V lost 6 bases and J lost 2; bases outside the gene matches: 6. Germline CDR1 reads SGHTA; CDR2 reads FQGNSA. CDR3 length: 16 amino acids. CDR3 protein: CASSSGLAVTYNEQFF. The CDR3 DNA follows: TGTGCCAGCAGTTCGGGACTAGCGGTTACCTACAATGAGCAGTTCTTC.

This sequence joins TRBV6-6 and TRBJ1-4, with no clear D. Per the germline V gene, CDR1 is MNHNY and CDR2 is SVGAGI (reference sequence). The CDR3 loop spans 13 amino acids. Trimming left V 1 base short and J 6 bases short, with 6 bases between. Here the CDR3 reads CASSYFPDEKLFF. DNA for the CDR3: TGTGCCAGCAGTTACTTTCCCGATGAAAAACTGTTTTTT.

The genes are TRBV10-3 and TRBJ2-7; 8 bases match TRBD2. CDR1 is ENHRY, CDR2 SYGVKD, per germline. V lost 7 bases, J lost 2 bases, and 4 bases stayed unmatched. This CDR3 has 13 amino acids. CDR3 residues: CAINSGGAYEQYF. In nucleotides, the CDR3 is TGTGCCATCAATTCGGGAGGGGCCTACGAGCAGTACTTC.

This sequence joins TRBV7-2 and TRBJ2-2; 8 positions match TRBD1. Germline lookup yields CDR1 SGHTA and CDR2 FQGNSA. The CDR3 length is 16 residues. The V gene end was trimmed by 5 bases and the J gene end by 2 bases; junction bases not matched to a gene: 7. DNA of the CDR3: TGTGCCAGCAGCCCCTACAGGGGGATTAACACCGGGGAGCTGTTTTTT. Translated: CASSPYRGINTGELFF.

The chain uses TRBV18 and TRBJ1-6, with 7 bases fitting TRBD1. Looked up from germline, CDR1 is KGHSH and CDR2 is LQKENI. V trimming: 3 bases; J trimming: 6 bases; junction bases outside the gene matches: 2. The CDR3 has 14 residues. Written as DNA, the CDR3 is TGTGCCAGCTCACCCAGACAGGGTAATTCACCCCTCCACTTT. Protein product: CASSPRQGNSPLHF. The variable domain in full, with the rest retrieved from reference TRBV18 and TRBJ1-6, is NAGVMQNPRHLVRRRGQEARLRCSPMKGHSHVYWYRQLPEEGLKFMVYLQKENIIDESGMPKERFSAEFPKEGPSILRIQQVVRGDSAAYFCASSPRQGNSPLHFGNGTRLTVT.

The V call is TRBV5-1, the J call TRBJ2-7, with D possibly TRBD2 on 6 matching bases. The V end lost 3 bases, the J end lost 2 bases, and 12 bases lay between the germline ends. Per the germline V gene, CDR1 is SGHRS and CDR2 is YFSETQ. The CDR3 runs to 14 residues. The CDR3 spells CASSSSGLAYEQYF. The CDR3 DNA reads as TGCGCCAGCAGCTCGAGCGGGTTGGCCTACGAGCAGTACTTC.

The rearrangement joins TRBV4-2 to TRBJ2-3; 8 bases fit TRBD2. This CDR3 comprises 16 residues. V lost 3 bases, J lost 4 bases, and 9 bases stayed unmatched. Germline V lookup: CDR1 LGHNA, CDR2 YNFKEQ. In nucleotides, the CDR3 is TGTGCCAGCAGCCATCGACGGGGGGGCCAGGCAGATACGCAGTATTTT. It translates to CASSHRRGGQADTQYF.

The chain couples TRBV29-1 to TRBJ1-1, with D maybe TRBD1 (5 bases). The CDR3 contains 13 residues. Trimming left V 5 bases short and J 0 bases short, with 10 bases between. CDR1 SQVTM and CDR2 ANQGSEA come from the germline V gene. The CDR3 bases are TGCAGCGTTAGCAGGGATCTGAACACTGAAGCTTTCTTT. This encodes CSVSRDLNTEAFF.

To note about this clone: This specimen includes other DNA sequences encoding the same CDR3. The chain recombines TRBV9 with TRBJ2-7; 7 bases are shared with TRBD1. Per germline, CDR1 SGDLS and CDR2 YYNGEE. The CDR3 is 15 residues long. J gave up 0 bases and V 0 bases, and 3 bases lay outside the gene matches. CDR3 DNA sequence: TGTGCCAGCAGCGTAGGGGCAGGGGGCTCCTACGAGCAGTACTTC. Translation gives CASSVGAGGSYEQYF.

V is TRBV28 and J is TRBJ1-1, with D tentatively TRBD1 (6 bases). Trimming took off 6 bases at V and 0 bases at J, with 17 bases between the two ends. The CDR3 has 16 amino acids. Germline V lookup: CDR1 MDHEN, CDR2 SYDVKM. The CDR3 sequence: CASSQGHRGMNTEAFF. The CDR3 DNA is TGTGCCAGCAGCCAAGGGCATAGGGGGATGAACACTGAAGCTTTCTTT.

The chain has TRBV19 and TRBJ1-2; TRBD1 matches at 10 bases. Germline CDR1 LNHDA, CDR2 SQIVND (reference sequence). The CDR3 loop spans 14 amino acids. V shed 3 bases and J 9 bases; nucleotides not matched to a gene: 7. This chain's CDR3 is CASSIGGQGVSYTF. The CDR3 DNA sequence: TGTGCCAGTAGTATTGGTGGACAGGGGGTGAGCTACACCTTC.

The chain is built from TRBV27 and TRBJ2-5, with 8 bases identical to TRBD1. Germline values: CDR1 MNHEY, CDR2 SMNVEV (reference sequence). The CDR3 sequence is 15 residues long. J gave up 3 bases and V 3 bases, and 6 bases lay outside the gene matches. This chain's CDR3 is CASSFGQGLEETQYF. CDR3 nucleotides: TGTGCCAGCAGTTTCGGACAGGGATTGGAAGAGACCCAGTACTTC.

This clone is a singleton in its sample. The CDR3 DNA is TGTGCCAGCAGCTTAGCCGCAACTAATGAAAAACTGTTTTTT. It specifies CASSLAATNEKLFF. This chain links TRBV7-9 with TRBJ1-4; D unresolved. Germline CDR1 SEHNR, CDR2 FQNEAQ (reference sequence). This CDR3 comprises 14 residues. Trimming pared 0 bases from V and 0 bases from J, leaving 2 bases between.

The chain links TRBV7-2 to TRBJ1-5; TRBD1 is a possible D gene (5 bases). The CDR3 sequence is 14 residues long. The germline V gene has CDR1 SGHTA and CDR2 FQGNSA. The germline V and J ends were trimmed by 5 bases and 4 bases, with 12 bases remaining between them. The chain's CDR3 is CASSVQVTNQPQHF. DNA for the CDR3: TGTGCCAGCAGCGTACAGGTAACTAATCAGCCCCAGCATTTT.

The chain employs TRBV30 and TRBJ1-3; no definite D call. The CDR3 runs to 15 residues. Germline CDR1 reads GTSNPN; CDR2 reads SVGIG (reference sequence). The ends were cut back, 2 bases at V and 3 bases at J, with 14 bases in the middle. The CDR3: CAWSKRAGNGNTIYF. The DNA of the CDR3 is TGTGCCTGGAGTAAAAGAGCGGGGAATGGAAACACCATATATTTT.

The rearrangement joins TRBV27 to TRBJ1-1; unclear D gene. V lost 5 bases to trimming and J lost 0 bases, with 19 bases between them. The CDR3 loop spans 17 amino acids. Germline V gene lookup returns CDR1 MNHEY and CDR2 SMNVEV (reference sequence). This chain's CDR3 is CASSEIRTGLMNTEAFF. In nucleotides, the CDR3 is TGTGCCAGCAGTGAAATTAGGACTGGGCTGATGAACACTGAAGCTTTCTTT.

This clone was detected only a few times. The chain has TRBV28 and TRBJ2-1; D gene ambiguous. Germline CDR1 reads MDHEN; CDR2 reads SYDVKM. The CDR3 runs 12 residues. Deletions cut 3 bases from V and 10 bases from J, with 10 bases between. This CDR3 reads CASSFARYEQFF. For the CDR3, the DNA is TGTGCCAGCAGTTTCGCCAGATACGAGCAGTTCTTC.

The rearrangement links TRBV30 to TRBJ1-4; tentative D call: TRBD1 (6 bases). V lost 2 bases, J lost 7 bases, and 14 bases lay in between. Germline V gives CDR1 GTSNPN, CDR2 SVGIG (reference sequence). CDR3 size: 14 residues. This CDR3 reads CAWSRQARSEKLFF. CDR3 nucleotides: TGTGCCTGGAGTCGACAGGCCCGGAGTGAAAAACTGTTTTTT.

V gene TRBV3-1 (or the pseudogene TRBV3-2) combines with J gene TRBJ1-2; D is undetermined. This CDR3 comprises 15 residues. Germline V gene lookup returns CDR1 LGHDT and CDR2 YNNKEL (reference sequence). V shed 0 bases and J shed 8 bases, with 16 bases lying between them. The CDR3 sequence: CASSQDRGYGGGYTF. The CDR3, as DNA: TGTGCCAGCAGCCAAGATCGGGGATACGGAGGGGGCTACACCTTC.

This chain connects TRBV24-1 to TRBJ2-1, with 9 bases lining up with TRBD2. The CDR3 has 15 residues. Per the germline V gene, CDR1 is KGHDR and CDR2 is SFDVKD. V dropped 4 bases and J dropped 5; count of bases not matched to a gene: 5. CDR3 coding DNA: TGTGCCACCAGTGACTCGACTAGCGGACACAATGAGCAGTTCTTC. Translated: CATSDSTSGHNEQFF.

V is TRBV28 and J is TRBJ1-2; no reliable D call. V was clipped by 7 bases and J by 4 bases, with 13 bases between them. The germline V gene encodes CDR1 MDHEN and CDR2 SYDVKM. The CDR3 is 13 residues long. The CDR3 loop is CASTISIAYGYTF. The CDR3 coding sequence is TGTGCCAGCACGATTTCGATAGCCTATGGCTACACCTTC.

The chain employs TRBV2 and TRBJ1-2, with 8 nucleotides matching TRBD1. Trimming cost V 6 bases and J 4 bases; bases outside gene matches: 10. Germline V lookup: CDR1 SNHLY, CDR2 FYNNEI. This CDR3 is built from 15 residues. CDR3 nucleotides: TGTGCCAGCAGCCCCGGGACAGGTAGACTCTATGGCTACACCTTC. Amino acids: CASSPGTGRLYGYTF. The full variable domain, its missing parts supplied by reference TRBV2 and TRBJ1-2, is EPEVTQTPSHQVTQMGQEVILRCVPISNHLYFYWYRQILGQKVEFLVSFYNNEISEKSEIFDDQFSVERPDGSNFTLKIRSTKLEDSAMYFCASSPGTGRLYGYTFGSGTRLTVV.

The chain links TRBV2 to TRBJ1-5; D is uncertain. The CDR3 covers 16 residues. Germline CDR1 is SNHLY and CDR2 is FYNNEI. Trimming pared 2 bases from V and 4 bases from J, leaving 15 bases between. The DNA of the CDR3 is TGTGCCAGCAGTGAAAGGGCCGGAGGAGCTAATCAGCCCCAGCATTTT. Translating it yields CASSERAGGANQPQHF.

The V gene is TRBV27, the J gene TRBJ1-1, with a possible D match to TRBD1 (6 bases). The CDR3 runs 14 residues. Trimming took off 5 bases at V and 5 bases at J, with 15 bases between the two ends. Germline CDR1 MNHEY, CDR2 SMNVEV (reference sequence). The CDR3 loop is CASSLRTAGTEAFF. The DNA for the CDR3 is TGTGCCAGCAGTCTACGGACAGCAGGGACTGAAGCTTTCTTT.

This rearrangement joins TRBV18 to TRBJ2-1; 15 bases are a match to TRBD2. V shed 2 bases and J 5 bases; nucleotides not matched to a gene: 7. Germline CDR1 KGHSH, CDR2 LQKENI. The CDR3 length is 18 residues. CDR3 amino acids: CASSPRGLAGGPHNEQFF. The DNA for the CDR3 is TGTGCCAGCTCACCAAGGGGACTAGCGGGAGGTCCCCACAATGAGCAGTTCTTC.

This clone was seen more than once but under ten times. The CDR3, as DNA: TGCGCCAGCAGCTTGGAAGGCAGGACGAACACCGGGGAGCTGTTTTTT. It encodes CASSLEGRTNTGELFF. The chain has TRBV5-1 and TRBJ2-2; D is unclear. V lost 0 bases to trimming and J lost 0 bases, with 9 bases between them. The CDR3 is 16 amino acids. CDR1 and CDR2 (germline): SGHRS, YFSETQ.

A remark on this clone: Other DNA sequences in the sample encode the same CDR3. The chain is built from TRBV9 and TRBJ1-1; no definite D call. V was shortened by 0 bases and J by 2 bases, with 8 bases between the two germline ends. From germline, CDR1 is SGDLS and CDR2 YYNGEE. CDR3 length: 14 residues. The CDR3 nucleotides read TGTGCCAGCAGCGTAGGGCAAGTTAACACTGAAGCTTTCTTT. This encodes CASSVGQVNTEAFF.

The chain recombines TRBV29-1 with TRBJ1-5, with 10 bases that match TRBD1. Germline V gene data show CDR1 as SQVTM and CDR2 as ANQGSEA. Unmatched junction bases numbered 5, after V lost 7 bases and J lost 5 bases. This CDR3 is 13 amino acids long. For the CDR3, the DNA is TGCAGCGCGCGGACAGGGGGAGATCAGCCCCAGCATTTT. It yields the protein CSARTGGDQPQHF. The full variable domain, with the rest looked up from reference TRBV29-1 and TRBJ1-5, is SAVISQKPSRDICQRGTSLTIQCQVDSQVTMMFWYRQQPGQSLTLIATANQGSEATYESGFVIDKFPISRPNLTFSTLTVSNMSPEDSSIYLCSARTGGDQPQHFGDGTRLSIL.

The chain couples TRBV7-9 to TRBJ1-2; the match to TRBD1 covers 10 bases. Germline loops: CDR1 SEHNR, CDR2 FQNEAQ (reference sequence). V was pared by 4 bases and J by 4 bases, with 15 bases of the junction left unmatched. This CDR3 is built from 18 residues. The DNA of the CDR3 is TGTGCCAGCAGCTCGCTACCGATCAGACGGGACAGGGGCTATGGCTACACCTTC. This encodes CASSSLPIRRDRGYGYTF.

This clone has more than one count but fewer than ten. CDR3 loop: CATEGREEYGYTF. In DNA, the CDR3 is TGTGCCACCGAGGGCAGGGAGGAGTATGGCTACACCTTC. This rearrangement joins TRBV19 to TRBJ1-2, with a tentative D call TRBD1 (5 bases). With 10 bases removed from V and 5 bases from J, the gap between germline ends came to 17 bases. Germline V gives CDR1 LNHDA, CDR2 SQIVND (reference sequence). The CDR3 is 13 residues long.